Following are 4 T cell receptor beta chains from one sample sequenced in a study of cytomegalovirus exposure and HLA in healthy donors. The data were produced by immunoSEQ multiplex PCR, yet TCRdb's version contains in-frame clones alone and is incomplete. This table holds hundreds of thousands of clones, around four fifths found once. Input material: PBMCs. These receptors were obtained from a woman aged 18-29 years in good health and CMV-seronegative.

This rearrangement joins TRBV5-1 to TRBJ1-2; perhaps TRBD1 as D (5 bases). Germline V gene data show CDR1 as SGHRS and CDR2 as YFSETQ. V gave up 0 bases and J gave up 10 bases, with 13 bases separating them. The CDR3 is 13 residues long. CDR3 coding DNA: TGCGCCAGCAGCTTGGCCCAGGGCAATGCCTACACCTTC. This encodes CASSLAQGNAYTF.

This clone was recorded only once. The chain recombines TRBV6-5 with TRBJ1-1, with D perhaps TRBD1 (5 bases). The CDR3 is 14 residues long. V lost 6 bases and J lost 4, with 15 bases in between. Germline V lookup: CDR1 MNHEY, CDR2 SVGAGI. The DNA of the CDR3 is TGTGCCAGCAGCTACCAGATGGGGGTCACTGAAGCTTTCTTT. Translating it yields CASSYQMGVTEAFF.

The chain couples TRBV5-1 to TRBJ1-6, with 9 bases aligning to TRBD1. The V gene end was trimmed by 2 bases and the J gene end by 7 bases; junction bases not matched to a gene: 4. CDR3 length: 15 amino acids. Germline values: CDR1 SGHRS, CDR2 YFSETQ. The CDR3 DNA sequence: TGCGCCAGCAGCTTACAGGGGGCGTTAAATTCACCCCTCCACTTT. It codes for CASSLQGALNSPLHF. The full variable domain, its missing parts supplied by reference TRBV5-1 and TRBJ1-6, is KAGVTQTPRYLIKTRGQQVTLSCSPISGHRSVSWYQQTPGQGLQFLFEYFSETQRNKGNFPGRFSGRQFSNSRSEMNVSTLELGDSALYLCASSLQGALNSPLHFGNGTRLTVT.

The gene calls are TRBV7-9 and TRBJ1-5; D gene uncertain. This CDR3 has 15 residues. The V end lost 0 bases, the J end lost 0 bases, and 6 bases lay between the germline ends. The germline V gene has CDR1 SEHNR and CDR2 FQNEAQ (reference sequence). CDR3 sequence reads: CASSLALGSNQPQHF. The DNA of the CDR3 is TGTGCCAGCAGCTTAGCTTTGGGTAGCAATCAGCCCCAGCATTTT.